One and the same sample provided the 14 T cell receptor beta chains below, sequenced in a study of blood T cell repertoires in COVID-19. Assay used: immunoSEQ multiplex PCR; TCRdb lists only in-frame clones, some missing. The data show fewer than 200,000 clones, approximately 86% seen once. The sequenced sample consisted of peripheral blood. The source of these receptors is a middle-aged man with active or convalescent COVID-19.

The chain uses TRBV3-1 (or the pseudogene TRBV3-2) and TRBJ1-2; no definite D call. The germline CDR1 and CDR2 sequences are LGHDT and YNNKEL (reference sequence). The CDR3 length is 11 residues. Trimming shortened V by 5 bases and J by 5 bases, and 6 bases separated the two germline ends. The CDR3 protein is CASSSTYGYTF. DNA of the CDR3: TGTGCCAGCAGCTCGACATATGGCTACACCTTC.

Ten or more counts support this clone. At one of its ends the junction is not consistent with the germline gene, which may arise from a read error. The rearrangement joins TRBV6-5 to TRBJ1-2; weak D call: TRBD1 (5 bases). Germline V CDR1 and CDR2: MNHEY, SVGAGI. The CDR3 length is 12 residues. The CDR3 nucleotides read TGTGCCAGCAGTGACTCCAGGGATGGCTACACCTTC. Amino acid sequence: CASSDSRDGYTF.

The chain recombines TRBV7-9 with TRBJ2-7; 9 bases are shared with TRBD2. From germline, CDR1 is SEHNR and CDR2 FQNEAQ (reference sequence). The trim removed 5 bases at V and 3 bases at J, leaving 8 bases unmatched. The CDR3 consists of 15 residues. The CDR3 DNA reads TGTGCCAGCAGCCCCCAGACGACTAGCGGCTACGAGCAGTACTTC. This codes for CASSPQTTSGYEQYF.

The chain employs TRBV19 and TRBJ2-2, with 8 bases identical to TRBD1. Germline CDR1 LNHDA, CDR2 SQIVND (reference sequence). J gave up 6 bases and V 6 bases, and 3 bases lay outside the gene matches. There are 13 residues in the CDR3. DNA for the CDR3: TGTGCCAGTAGCGCACAGGGGGCCGGGGAGCTGTTTTTT. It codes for CASSAQGAGELFF.

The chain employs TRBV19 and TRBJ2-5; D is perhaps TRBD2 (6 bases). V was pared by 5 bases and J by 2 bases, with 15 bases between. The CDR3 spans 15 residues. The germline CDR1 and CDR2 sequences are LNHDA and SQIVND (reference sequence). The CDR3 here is CASSSGGFNQETQYF. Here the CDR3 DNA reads TGTGCCAGTAGTTCTGGGGGGTTCAATCAAGAGACCCAGTACTTC.

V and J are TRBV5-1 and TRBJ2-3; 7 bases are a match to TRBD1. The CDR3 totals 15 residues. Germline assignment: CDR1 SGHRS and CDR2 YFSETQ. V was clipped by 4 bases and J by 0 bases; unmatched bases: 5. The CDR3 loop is CASSRDRASTDTQYF. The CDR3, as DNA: TGCGCCAGCAGCCGTGACAGGGCTAGCACAGATACGCAGTATTTT.

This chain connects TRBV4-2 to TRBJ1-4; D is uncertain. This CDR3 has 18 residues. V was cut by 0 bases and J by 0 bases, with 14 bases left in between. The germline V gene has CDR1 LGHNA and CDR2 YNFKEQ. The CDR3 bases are TGTGCCAGCAGCCAAGATGTCAACACCGGGACAACTAATGAAAAACTGTTTTTT. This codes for CASSQDVNTGTTNEKLFF.

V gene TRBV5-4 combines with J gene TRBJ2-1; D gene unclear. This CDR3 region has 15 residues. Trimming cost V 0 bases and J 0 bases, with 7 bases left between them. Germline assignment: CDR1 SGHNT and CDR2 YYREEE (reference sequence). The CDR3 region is CASSLARSSYNEQFF. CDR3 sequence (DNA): TGTGCCAGCAGCTTGGCAAGGAGCTCCTACAATGAGCAGTTCTTC.

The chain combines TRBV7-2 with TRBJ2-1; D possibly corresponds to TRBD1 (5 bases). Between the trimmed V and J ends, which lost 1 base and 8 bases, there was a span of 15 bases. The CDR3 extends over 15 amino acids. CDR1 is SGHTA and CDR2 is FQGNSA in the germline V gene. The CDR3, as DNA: TGTGCCAGCAGCTTAGAACGAAGGGGCAGGGATGAGCAGTTCTTC. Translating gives CASSLERRGRDEQFF.

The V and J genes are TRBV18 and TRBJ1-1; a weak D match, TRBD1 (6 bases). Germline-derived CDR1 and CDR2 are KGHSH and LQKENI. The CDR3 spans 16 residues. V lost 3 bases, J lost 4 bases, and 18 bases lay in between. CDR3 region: CASSPETGLVSTEAFF. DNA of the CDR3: TGTGCCAGCTCACCCGAAACAGGGCTAGTTAGCACTGAAGCTTTCTTT.

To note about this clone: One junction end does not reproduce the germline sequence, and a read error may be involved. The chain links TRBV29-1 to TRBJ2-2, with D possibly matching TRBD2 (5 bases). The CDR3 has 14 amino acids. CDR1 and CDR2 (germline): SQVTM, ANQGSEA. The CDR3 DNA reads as TGCAGCGCCGAAGAAGCCCCGAACACCGGGAAGCTGTTTTTT. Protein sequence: CSAEEAPNTGKLFF.

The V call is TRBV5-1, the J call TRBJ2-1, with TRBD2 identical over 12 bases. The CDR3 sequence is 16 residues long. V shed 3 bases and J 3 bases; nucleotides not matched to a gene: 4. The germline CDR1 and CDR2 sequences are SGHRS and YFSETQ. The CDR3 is CASSWRTSGDYNEQFF. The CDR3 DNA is TGCGCCAGCAGCTGGAGGACTAGCGGGGACTACAATGAGCAGTTCTTC.

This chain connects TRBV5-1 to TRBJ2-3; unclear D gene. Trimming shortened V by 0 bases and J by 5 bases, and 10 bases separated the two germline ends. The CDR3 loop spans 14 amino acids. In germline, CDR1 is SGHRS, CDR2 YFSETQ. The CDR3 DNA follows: TGCGCCAGCAGCTTGGGACTCAACGTAGATACGCAGTATTTT. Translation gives CASSLGLNVDTQYF.

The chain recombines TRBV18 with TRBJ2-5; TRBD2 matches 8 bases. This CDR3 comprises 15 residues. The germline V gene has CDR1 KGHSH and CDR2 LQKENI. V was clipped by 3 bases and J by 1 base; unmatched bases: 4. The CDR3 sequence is CASSPSGGTQETQYF. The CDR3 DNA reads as TGTGCCAGCTCACCCTCGGGGGGGACCCAAGAGACCCAGTACTTC.